What follows is one T cell receptor beta chain and its context. The sample comes from a study of blood T cell repertoires in COVID-19. From germline, CDR1 is LGHNA and CDR2 YNFKEQ. The V gene end was trimmed by 0 bases and the J gene end by 0 bases; junction bases not matched to a gene: 5. The CDR3 loop spans 16 amino acids. Measured with immunoSEQ multiplex PCR; TCRdb has only the in-frame clones, and not every one. The data contain about 180,000 clones, approximately 79% of them seen just once; the ten biggest clones take up 8.1%. This sequence was found in a woman in her fifties or sixties with COVID-19, enrolled during active disease. The J gene is TRBJ2-7, the V gene TRBV4-2, with 7 bases identical to TRBD2. The sequencing sample was made of peripheral blood. CDR3 residues: CASSQDGLAVSYEQYF. CDR3 in DNA: TGTGCCAGCAGCCAAGATGGGCTAGCGGTCTCCTACGAGCAGTACTTC.